Each of the 19 T cell receptor beta chains below was sequenced from the same sample in a study of CD8 T cells in Susac syndrome (dated by TCRdb to about 2019). The library was built by means of the immunoSEQ multiplex PCR assay. RNA was extracted using the RNeasy kit, and roughly 0.45 to 1 microgram was reverse transcribed with random hexamers. TCRdb reprocessing: public reads trimmed at Q25 with fastp, clones called with MiXCR, in-frame beta chains kept. Entries that share a CDR3 protein sequence are merged under the most common genes and DNA. The sample includes under 200,000 distinct CDR3 sequences, with roughly 96% observed a single time. Jointly, the top ten make up about 0.094% of the sample. Sequences were obtained from CD4+ T cells from PBMCs. The receptors shown here come from a human donor in good health.

The gene calls are TRBV3-1 and TRBJ2-3, with D possibly being TRBD2 (5 bases). The CDR3 length is 14 residues. Between the trimmed V and J ends, which lost 4 bases and 6 bases, there was a span of 14 bases. CDR1 and CDR2 (germline): LGHDT, YNNKEL (reference sequence). The CDR3 nucleotides read TGTGCCAGCAGCCTCGGGATCGGCGCGGATACGCAGTATTTT. It yields the protein CASSLGIGADTQYF.

The chain links TRBV20-1 to TRBJ2-7; D is possibly TRBD1 (6 bases). Trimming took 8 bases from V and 2 from J, leaving 19 bases between them. Germline V gene sequence: CDR1 DFQATT, CDR2 SNEGSKA (reference sequence). This CDR3 region has 14 residues. The CDR3 nucleotides read TGCAGTACCCTTACCGGGACATTGACCTACGAGCAGTACGTC. Translation gives CSTLTGTLTYEQYV.

The gene calls are TRBV20-1 and TRBJ2-5; the D gene is possibly TRBD1 (6 bases). Trimming pared 6 bases from V and 4 bases from J, leaving 15 bases between. CDR3 length: 13 residues. Per the germline V gene, CDR1 is DFQATT and CDR2 is SNEGSKA (reference sequence). As DNA, the CDR3 is TGCAGTGCACACGGACAGCGTCTAGAGACCCAGTACTTC. This codes for CSAHGQRLETQYF.

V usage is TRBV4-1 and J usage is TRBJ2-7, with D perhaps assigned TRBD1 or TRBD2 (6 bases each). The CDR3 runs 15 residues. Germline assignment: CDR1 MGHRA and CDR2 YSYEKL. Trimming cost V 4 bases and J 3 bases, with 16 bases left between them. The CDR3 loop reads CASSRHREESYEQYV. DNA for the CDR3: TGCGCCAGCAGCCGTCACAGGGAGGAGAGCTACGAGCAGTACGTC.

V and J are TRBV3-1 and TRBJ1-2, with D uncertain. There are 13 residues in the CDR3. Trimming removed 0 bases at V and 4 bases at J, with 6 bases between. From germline, CDR1 is LGHDT and CDR2 YNNKEL (reference sequence). CDR3 nucleotide sequence: TGTGCCAGCAGCCAAGATGGAAGCTATGGCTACACCTTC. This sequence encodes CASSQDGSYGYTF. Full variable domain (rest looked up from reference TRBV3-1 and TRBJ1-2): DTAVSQTPKYLVTQMGNDKSIKCEQNLGHDTMYWYKQDSKKFLKIMFSYNNKELIINETVPNRFSPKSPDKAHLNLHINSLELGDSAVYFCASSQDGSYGYTFGSGTRLTVV.

The V call is TRBV30, the J call TRBJ2-1, with 7 positions matching TRBD1. The CDR3 contains 16 residues. Germline trimming cut 0 bases from V and 4 bases from J; bases unmatched to any gene: 9. Looked up from germline, CDR1 is GTSNPN and CDR2 is SVGIG (reference sequence). The CDR3 DNA reads TGTGCCTGGAGTGTAGAACAGGGGCTTCGGTACAATGAGCAGTTCTTC. Translation: CAWSVEQGLRYNEQFF.

This rearrangement joins TRBV6-1 to TRBJ1-1; a weak D match, TRBD1 (5 bases). The CDR3 totals 11 residues. Germline V gene lookup returns CDR1 MNHNS and CDR2 SASEGT. Trimming shortened V by 5 bases and J by 12 bases, and 13 bases separated the two germline ends. In nucleotides, the CDR3 is TGTGCCAGCAGTTACGTGACAGATACTTTCTTT. It encodes CASSYVTDTFF.

The genes are TRBV3-1 and TRBJ2-1; the D is unclear. Looked up from germline, CDR1 is LGHDT and CDR2 is YNNKEL (reference sequence). The ends were cut back, 1 base at V and 2 bases at J, with 3 bases in the middle. The CDR3 contains 13 residues. This CDR3 reads CASSQVAYNEQFF. CDR3 nucleotides: TGTGCCAGCAGCCAAGTGGCCTACAATGAGCAGTTCTTC.

The rearrangement joins TRBV25-1 to TRBJ1-5, with D perhaps matching TRBD1 (5 bases). This CDR3 has 15 residues. Germline V gives CDR1 MGHDK, CDR2 SYGVNS. Trimming pared 4 bases from V and 8 bases from J, leaving 18 bases between. As DNA, the CDR3 is TGTGCCAGCAGTGTCTTTATGGGGGGACCGAAGCCCCAGCATTTT. Translation: CASSVFMGGPKPQHF.

The chain carries TRBV29-1 and TRBJ1-2, with D perhaps matching TRBD1 (6 bases). The V end lost 7 bases, the J end lost 8 bases, and 17 bases lay between the germline ends. The germline V gene encodes CDR1 SQVTM and CDR2 ANQGSEA. This CDR3 has 12 amino acids. The CDR3 is CSGGETGRGYTF. The CDR3 DNA reads TGCAGCGGCGGGGAGACAGGCAGGGGCTACACCTTC. The full variable domain, completed using reference TRBV29-1 and TRBJ1-2, is SAVISQKPSRDICQRGTSLTIQCQVDSQVTMMFWYRQQPGQSLTLIATANQGSEATYESGFVIDKFPISRPNLTFSTLTVSNMSPEDSSIYLCSGGETGRGYTFGSGTRLTVV.

The V gene is TRBV7-9, the J gene TRBJ2-1, with D uncertain. Trimming pared 7 bases from V and 5 bases from J, leaving 15 bases between. CDR3 length: 14 amino acids. Germline loops: CDR1 SEHNR, CDR2 FQNEAQ (reference sequence). The CDR3 sequence is CASTLDGNNNEQFF. In DNA form, the CDR3 reads TGTGCCAGCACCTTGGACGGCAACAACAATGAGCAGTTCTTC. Full variable domain (missing parts from reference TRBV7-9 and TRBJ2-1): DTGVSQNPRHKITKRGQNVTFRCDPISEHNRLYWYRQTLGQGPEFLTYFQNEAQLEKSRLLSDRFSAERPKGSFSTLEIQRTEQGDSAMYLCASTLDGNNNEQFFGPGTRLTVL.

The chain recombines TRBV12-3 or TRBV12-4 with TRBJ2-2; tentative D call: TRBD2 (6 bases). The CDR3 runs 15 residues. V was trimmed by 3 bases and J by 2 bases, leaving 10 bases between them. CDR3 bases: TGTGCCAGCAGTTTGGCACTAGCTAACACCGGGGAGCTGTTTTTT. Amino acids: CASSLALANTGELFF.

The chain is built from TRBV15 and TRBJ2-5; D unresolved. The V gene lost 0 bases and the J gene lost 1 base, with 12 bases spanning the gap. Germline lookup yields CDR1 LNHNV and CDR2 YYDKDF (reference sequence). This CDR3 is built from 16 residues. In nucleotides, the CDR3 is TGTGCCACCAGCAGAGACCTCCAGGACGGCCAAGAGACCCAGTACTTC. This encodes CATSRDLQDGQETQYF.

The genes are TRBV29-1 and TRBJ2-2; TRBD1 or TRBD2 may be the D gene (6 bases each). Deletions cut 0 bases from V and 3 bases from J, with 14 bases between. Looked up from germline, CDR1 is SQVTM and CDR2 is ANQGSEA. The CDR3 is 16 amino acids. CDR3 sequence (DNA): TGCAGCGTTGAAGATGGAGGGGCAGGGGACACCGGGGAGCTGTTTTTT. Encoded protein: CSVEDGGAGDTGELFF.

V and J are TRBV14 and TRBJ2-4, with a possible D match to TRBD2 (6 bases). The V and J ends lost 4 bases and 6 bases respectively, with 13 bases between them. The V gene's germline CDR1 is SGHDN and CDR2 FVKESK. This CDR3 is 14 amino acids long. The CDR3: CASSPLGGGNIQYF. The CDR3, as DNA: TGTGCCAGCAGCCCGTTGGGAGGCGGAAACATTCAGTACTTC.

The chain joins TRBV20-1 to TRBJ2-5; unclear D gene. Germline values: CDR1 DFQATT, CDR2 SNEGSKA (reference sequence). This CDR3 has 12 residues. Trimming left V 4 bases short and J 5 bases short, with 11 bases between. Here the CDR3 reads CSAIARRETQYF. The CDR3 DNA reads as TGCAGTGCTATCGCTAGACGGGAGACCCAGTACTTC.

The J gene is TRBJ1-5, the V gene TRBV28, with D unresolved. Germline V gene data show CDR1 as MDHEN and CDR2 as SYDVKM. The CDR3 is made up of 10 amino acids. V lost 3 bases to trimming and J lost 10 bases, with 4 bases between them. CDR3 in DNA: TGTGCCAGCAGTTTCGGACCCCAGCATTTT. Amino acids: CASSFGPQHF.

The gene calls are TRBV20-1 and TRBJ2-5, with D possibly being TRBD1 (6 bases). CDR1 is DFQATT, CDR2 SNEGSKA, per germline (reference sequence). Trimming took 5 bases from V and 0 from J, leaving 10 bases between them. The CDR3 sequence is 13 residues long. The DNA of the CDR3 is TGCAGTGCTCCACACAGGGACCAAGAGACCCAGTACTTC. It is translated as CSAPHRDQETQYF.

V gene TRBV20-1 combines with J gene TRBJ2-3; 8 nucleotides match TRBD1. The CDR3 covers 14 residues. V lost 5 bases to trimming and J lost 4 bases; unmatched junction nucleotides: 8. Germline-derived CDR1 and CDR2 are DFQATT and SNEGSKA (reference sequence). The CDR3 DNA reads as TGCAGTGCTGCACTAGACAGGGGCCCAGATACGCAGTATTTT. Translated: CSAALDRGPDTQYF.